This paragraph reports one TCR beta chain. Its antigen has not been determined. No per-base quality is available; no much larger clone lies one base away. Taken with the paper, the label for time point translates to: baseline, week 1 (first vaccination visit). The meaning of the sample's treatment or condition label: pre-vaccination baseline after standard-of-care therapy. Donors had newly diagnosed WHO grade 3 or 4 IDH1-mutant astrocytomas with loss of nuclear ATRX. The samples were drawn from NOA16, a multicentre, single-arm, open-label phase I trial in Germany that tested a mutant IDH1 peptide vaccine in humans for the first time. Visit V03 blood draws served as the baseline sample for immunogenicity testing. Genomic DNA for TCRB sequencing was isolated from EDTA blood with the DNeasy Blood and Tissue Kit. CDR1 and CDR2 (SGHDT, YYEEEE) derive from the germline V gene. The junction shows trimming of 4 bases on V and 1 base on J, and the gene matches do not reach 5 bases of it. The CDR3, from cysteine to phenylalanine, totals 14 residues. The entry retains the CDR3 DNA only, 42 bases that are in frame from base 1.

The protocol used for the library was the immunoSEQ multiplex PCR assay. Rearranged TCR beta chain sequences were amplified using the hsTCRB Kit according to the manufacturer's protocol. An Illumina MiSeq was used to sequence the TCRB libraries. In the authors' own workflow: The kit vendor's proprietary platform handled demultiplexing, trimming and gene mapping. TCRdb took over this immuneACCESS table, retaining in-frame rearrangements with V and J assigned. Such tables are incomplete; in checked studies, under half of the missing clones stem from an unresolved V gene, and the remainder is unexplained. V and J calls and clone size come straight from that table; D and trimming were deduced from the DNA. The sample table lists about 92,000 clones, around 80% of them with a count of one. Less than 8.5% of the sample is in the top ten clones. This sample stems from a study of a mutant IDH1 vaccine in newly diagnosed glioma (dated by TCRdb to the early 2020s). With regard to the full study: Of the approximately 33 patients who were treated, about 62% were male and roughly 38% were female, and the mean age was approximately 40 years. Peripheral blood was collected at six visits: V03 (baseline), V05, V07, V10, V12 and V13. Prior to enrollment, standard therapy consisting of radiotherapy alone, temozolomide alone, or radiochemotherapy with temozolomide had been administered to patients, with the combination being received by most patients. Longitudinal TCRB deep sequencing was done for some 25 treated patients, wherever samples were available for exploratory analyses. On the study overall, not on this receptor specifically: Across multiple MHC alleles, vaccine-induced immune responses were seen in 90% to 95% of patients. No apparent relationship was observed between pseudoprogression and alterations in the top peripheral T cell clonotypes detected by TCRB sequencing. According to the authors, sample limitations meant that analyses of patient blood samples could not be reproduced. PBMC samples for TCRB deep sequencing were selected based on availability.

The V and J segments used are TRBV5-6 and TRBJ2-7; TRBD2 agrees with 7 junctional bases. This receptor was obtained from a man aged 35 to 55 with glioma. The sequenced sample was PBMCs, obtained from a glioma patient treated with radiotherapy, temozolomide or both. CDR3 loop: CASSPGGVSYEQYF. The sequenced DNA: TGTGCCAGCAGCCCGGGAGGAGTTTCCTACGAGCAGTACTTC.